This TCR beta chain comes out of a study of PD-1 blockade in mismatch repair-deficient tumors. Turning to the study itself: Enrolled about 2012-2016, patients had progressing, pretreated mismatch repair-deficient cancers of approximately 13 types. Study-level findings and limits: Tumor-resident clones, often undetectable pretreatment in blood, expanded then contracted after pembrolizumab.

Mismatch repair deficiency was confirmed in all patients, by PCR or immunohistochemistry. A few pembrolizumab responders had their TCRs sequenced. Note on this clone: Its target is unknown.

The germline V and J ends were trimmed by 2 bases and 5 bases, with 12 bases remaining between them. Germline lookup yields CDR1 MNHEY and CDR2 SVGAGI. CDR3 length: 14 residues. Produced via immunoSEQ multiplex PCR; TCRdb's table is partial and in-frame only. The sample has about 100,000 clones; over 65% are singletons. The sequence derives from an adult with mismatch repair-deficient cancer. V and J are TRBV6-5 and TRBJ2-5; maybe TRBD1 (6 bases). Sequencing was performed on peripheral blood, taken roughly 36 weeks after starting pembrolizumab. The CDR3 DNA is TGTGCCAGCAGTTACCCAGGGGTGGAGGAGACCCAGTACTTC. Translation gives CASSYPGVEETQYF.